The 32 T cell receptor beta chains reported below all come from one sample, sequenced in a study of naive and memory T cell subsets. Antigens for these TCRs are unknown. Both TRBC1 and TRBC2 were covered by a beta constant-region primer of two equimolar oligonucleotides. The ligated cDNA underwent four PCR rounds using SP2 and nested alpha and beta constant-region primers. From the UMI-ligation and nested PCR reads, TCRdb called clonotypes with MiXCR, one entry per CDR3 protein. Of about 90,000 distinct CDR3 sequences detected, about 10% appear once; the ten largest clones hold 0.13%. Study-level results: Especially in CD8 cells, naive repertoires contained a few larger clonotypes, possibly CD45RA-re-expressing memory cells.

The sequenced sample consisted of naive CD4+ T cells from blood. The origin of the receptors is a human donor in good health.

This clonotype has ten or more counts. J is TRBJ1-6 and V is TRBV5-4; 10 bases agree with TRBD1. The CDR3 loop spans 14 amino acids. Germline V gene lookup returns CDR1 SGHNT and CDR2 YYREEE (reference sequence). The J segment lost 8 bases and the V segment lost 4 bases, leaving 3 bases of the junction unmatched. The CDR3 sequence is CASSRGTGDSPLHF. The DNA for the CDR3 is TGTGCCAGCAGCAGGGGGACAGGGGATTCACCCCTCCACTTT.

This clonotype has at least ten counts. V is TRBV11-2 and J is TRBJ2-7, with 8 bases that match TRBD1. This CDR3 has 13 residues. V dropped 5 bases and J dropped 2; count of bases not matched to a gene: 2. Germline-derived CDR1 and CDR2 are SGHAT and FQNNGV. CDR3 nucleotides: TGTGCCAGCAGCCCGGACAGGGCCTACGAGCAGTACTTC. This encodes CASSPDRAYEQYF.

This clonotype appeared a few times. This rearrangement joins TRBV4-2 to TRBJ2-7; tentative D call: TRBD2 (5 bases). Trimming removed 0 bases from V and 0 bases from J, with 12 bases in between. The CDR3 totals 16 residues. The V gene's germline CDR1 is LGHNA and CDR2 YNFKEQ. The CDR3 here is CASSQEETKSSYEQYF. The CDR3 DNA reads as TGTGCCAGCAGCCAAGAAGAGACTAAGAGCTCCTACGAGCAGTACTTC.

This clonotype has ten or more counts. DNA of the CDR3: TGTGCCAGCAGCTTAGTCCCTGGGACTGTATACGAGCAGTACTTC. It specifies CASSLVPGTVYEQYF. V gene TRBV7-9 combines with J gene TRBJ2-7; perhaps TRBD2 as D (6 bases). The CDR3 runs to 15 residues. The V end lost 1 base, the J end lost 4 bases, and 14 bases lay between the germline ends. Germline V gene data show CDR1 as SEHNR and CDR2 as FQNEAQ (reference sequence).

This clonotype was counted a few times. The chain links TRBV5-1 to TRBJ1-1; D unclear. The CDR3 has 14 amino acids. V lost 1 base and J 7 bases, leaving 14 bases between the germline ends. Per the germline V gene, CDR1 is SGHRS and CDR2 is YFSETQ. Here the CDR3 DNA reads TGCGCCAGCAGCTTGACCGTAACCTCAATTGAAGCTTTCTTT. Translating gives CASSLTVTSIEAFF. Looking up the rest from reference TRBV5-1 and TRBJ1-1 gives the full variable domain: KAGVTQTPRYLIKTRGQQVTLSCSPISGHRSVSWYQQTPGQGLQFLFEYFSETQRNKGNFPGRFSGRQFSNSRSEMNVSTLELGDSALYLCASSLTVTSIEAFFGQGTRLTVV.

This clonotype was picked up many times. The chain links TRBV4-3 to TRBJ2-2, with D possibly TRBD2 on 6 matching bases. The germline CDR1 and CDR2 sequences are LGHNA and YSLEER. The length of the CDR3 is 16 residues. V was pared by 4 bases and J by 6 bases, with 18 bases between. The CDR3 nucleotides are TGCGCCAGCAGCCCCCGGGACTCCGGATGGTCCGGGGAGCTGTTTTTT. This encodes CASSPRDSGWSGELFF.

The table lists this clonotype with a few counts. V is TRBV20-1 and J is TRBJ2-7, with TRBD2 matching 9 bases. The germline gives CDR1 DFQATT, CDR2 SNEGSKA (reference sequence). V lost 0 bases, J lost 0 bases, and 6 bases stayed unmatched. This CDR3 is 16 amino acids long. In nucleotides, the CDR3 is TGCAGTGCTAGAGACTACCTAGCGGGGTACTCCTACGAGCAGTACTTC. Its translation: CSARDYLAGYSYEQYF.

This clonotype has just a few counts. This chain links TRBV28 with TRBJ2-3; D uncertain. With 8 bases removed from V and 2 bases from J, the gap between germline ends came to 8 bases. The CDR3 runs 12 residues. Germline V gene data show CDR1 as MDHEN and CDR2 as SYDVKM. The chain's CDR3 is CASVSSTDTQYF. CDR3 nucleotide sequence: TGTGCCAGCGTCTCCTCCACAGATACGCAGTATTTT. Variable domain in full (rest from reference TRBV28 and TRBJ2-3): DVKVTQSSRYLVKRTGEKVFLECVQDMDHENMFWYRQDPGLGLRLIYFSYDVKMKEKGDIPEGYSVSREKKERFSLILESASTNQTSMYLCASVSSTDTQYFGPGTRLTVL.

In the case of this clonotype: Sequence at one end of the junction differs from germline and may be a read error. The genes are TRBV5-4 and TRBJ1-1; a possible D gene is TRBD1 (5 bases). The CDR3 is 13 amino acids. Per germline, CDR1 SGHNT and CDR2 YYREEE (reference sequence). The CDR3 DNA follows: TGTGCCAGCAGCTTGGAAATTTCAGGGTACTGGGACTTT. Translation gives CASSLEISGYWDF. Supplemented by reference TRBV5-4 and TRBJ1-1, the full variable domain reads ETGVTQSPTHLIKTRGQQVTLRCSSQSGHNTVSWYQQALGQGPQFIFQYYREEENGRGNFPPRFSGLQFPNYSSELNVNALELDDSALYLCASSLEISGYWDFGQGTRLTVV.

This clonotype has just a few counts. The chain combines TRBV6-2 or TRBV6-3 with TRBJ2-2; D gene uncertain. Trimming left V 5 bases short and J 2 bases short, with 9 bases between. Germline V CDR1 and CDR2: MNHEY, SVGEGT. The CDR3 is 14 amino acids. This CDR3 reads CASSDIKNTGELFF. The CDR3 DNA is TGTGCCAGCAGTGACATAAAAAACACCGGGGAGCTGTTTTTT.

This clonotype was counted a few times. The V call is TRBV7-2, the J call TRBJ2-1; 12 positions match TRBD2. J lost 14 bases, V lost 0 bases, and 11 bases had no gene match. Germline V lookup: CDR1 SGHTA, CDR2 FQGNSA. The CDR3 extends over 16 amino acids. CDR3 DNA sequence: TGTGCCAGCAGCTTAGCTCCGACTAGCGGGAGCGCTACGGAGTTCTTC. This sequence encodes CASSLAPTSGSATEFF.

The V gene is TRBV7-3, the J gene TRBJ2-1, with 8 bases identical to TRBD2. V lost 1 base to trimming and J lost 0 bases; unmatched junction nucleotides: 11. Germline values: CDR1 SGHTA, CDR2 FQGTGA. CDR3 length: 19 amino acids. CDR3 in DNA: TGTGCCAGCAGCTTAAGGGGGACTAGTCTAAAGGCCTCCTACAATGAGCAGTTCTTC. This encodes CASSLRGTSLKASYNEQFF.

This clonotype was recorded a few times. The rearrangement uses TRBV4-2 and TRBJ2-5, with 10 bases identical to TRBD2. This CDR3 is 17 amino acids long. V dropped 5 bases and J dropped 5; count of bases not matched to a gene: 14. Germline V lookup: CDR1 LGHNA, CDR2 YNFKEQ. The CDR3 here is CASSSRSGTSDAETQYF. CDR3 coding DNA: TGTGCCAGCAGCTCAAGATCCGGGACTAGCGACGCGGAGACCCAGTACTTC.

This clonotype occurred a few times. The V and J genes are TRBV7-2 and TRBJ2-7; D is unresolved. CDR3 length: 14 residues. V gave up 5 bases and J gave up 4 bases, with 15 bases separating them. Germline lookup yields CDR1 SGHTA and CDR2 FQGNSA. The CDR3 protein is CASSRDTPGYEQYF. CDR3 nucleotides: TGTGCCAGCAGCCGCGACACCCCCGGGTACGAGCAGTACTTC. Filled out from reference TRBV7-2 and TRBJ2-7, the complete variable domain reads GAGVSQSPSNKVTEKGKDVELRCDPISGHTALYWYRQSLGQGLEFLIYFQGNSAPDKSGLPSDRFSAERTGGSVSTLTIQRTQQEDSAVYLCASSRDTPGYEQYFGPGTRLTVT.

As DNA, the CDR3 is TGTGCCAGCAGTGAACTAGTGACCCAAGAGACCCAGTACTTC. Amino acids: CASSELVTQETQYF. The gene calls are TRBV25-1 and TRBJ2-5; D is ambiguous. Germline-derived CDR1 and CDR2 are MGHDK and SYGVNS. The CDR3 is made up of 14 amino acids. Trimming removed 2 bases from V and 1 base from J, with 8 bases in between.

DNA of the CDR3: TGTGCCAGCAGTAAAGGGGTCAGGGCGAATGGCTACACCTTC. Encoded protein: CASSKGVRANGYTF. The chain employs TRBV2 and TRBJ1-2, with D perhaps matching TRBD1 (5 bases). This CDR3 comprises 14 residues. V was clipped by 5 bases and J by 6 bases, with 16 bases between them. In germline, CDR1 is SNHLY, CDR2 FYNNEI. Full variable domain (missing parts from reference TRBV2 and TRBJ1-2): EPEVTQTPSHQVTQMGQEVILRCVPISNHLYFYWYRQILGQKVEFLVSFYNNEISEKSEIFDDQFSVERPDGSNFTLKIRSTKLEDSAMYFCASSKGVRANGYTFGSGTRLTVV.

CDR3 DNA: TGTGCCAGCAGCCAAGGGGGGGCGTACAATGAGCAGTTCTTC. This sequence encodes CASSQGGAYNEQFF. The gene calls are TRBV7-6 and TRBJ2-1; possible D gene TRBD2, 7 bases. The germline CDR1 and CDR2 sequences are SGHVS and FNYEAQ. V was clipped by 5 bases and J by 4 bases, with 12 bases between them. This CDR3 has 14 residues.

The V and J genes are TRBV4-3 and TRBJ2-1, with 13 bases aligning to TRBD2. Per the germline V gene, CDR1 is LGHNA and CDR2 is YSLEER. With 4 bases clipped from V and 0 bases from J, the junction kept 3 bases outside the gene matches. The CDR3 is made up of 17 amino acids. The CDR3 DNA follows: TGCGCCAGCAGCCCGACTAGCGGGAGGACCTCCTACAATGAGCAGTTCTTC. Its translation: CASSPTSGRTSYNEQFF.

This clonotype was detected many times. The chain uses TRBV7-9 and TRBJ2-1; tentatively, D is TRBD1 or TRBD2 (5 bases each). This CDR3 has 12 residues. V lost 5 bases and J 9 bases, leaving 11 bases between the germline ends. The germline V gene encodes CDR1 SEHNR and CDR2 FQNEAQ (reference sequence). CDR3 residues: CASSVGPGEQFF. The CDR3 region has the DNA TGTGCCAGCAGCGTGGGACCGGGTGAGCAGTTCTTC.

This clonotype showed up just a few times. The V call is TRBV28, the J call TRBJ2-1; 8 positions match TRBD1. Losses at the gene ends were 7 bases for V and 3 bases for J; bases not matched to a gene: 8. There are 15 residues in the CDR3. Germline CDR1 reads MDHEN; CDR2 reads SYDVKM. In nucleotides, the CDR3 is TGTGCCAGCATTGCCGCTACAGGGGGCTACAATGAGCAGTTCTTC. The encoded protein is CASIAATGGYNEQFF.

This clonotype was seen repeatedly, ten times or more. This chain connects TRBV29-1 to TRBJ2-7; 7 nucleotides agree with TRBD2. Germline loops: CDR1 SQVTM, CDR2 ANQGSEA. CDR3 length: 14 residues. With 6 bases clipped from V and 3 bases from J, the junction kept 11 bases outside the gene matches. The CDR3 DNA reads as TGCAGCGTCGCGTCCCCGGGACTAAGCTACGAGCAGTACTTC. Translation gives CSVASPGLSYEQYF.

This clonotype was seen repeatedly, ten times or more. The CDR3 spells CASRPGVAIAEQFF. Here the CDR3 DNA reads TGTGCCAGCAGGCCGGGAGTGGCCATCGCTGAGCAGTTCTTC. The chain recombines TRBV6-2 or TRBV6-3 with TRBJ2-1; weak D call: TRBD2 (6 bases). Trimming stripped 6 bases from V and 9 bases from J, with 18 bases between. CDR1 is MNHEY and CDR2 is SVGEGT in the germline V gene. The CDR3 consists of 14 residues.

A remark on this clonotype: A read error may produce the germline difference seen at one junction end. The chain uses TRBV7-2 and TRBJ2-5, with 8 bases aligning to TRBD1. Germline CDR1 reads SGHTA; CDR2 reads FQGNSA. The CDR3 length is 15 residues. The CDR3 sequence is CASGFSSGGRETQYF. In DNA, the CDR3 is TGTGCCAGCGGCTTCAGCTCAGGGGGCAGAGAGACCCAGTACTTC.

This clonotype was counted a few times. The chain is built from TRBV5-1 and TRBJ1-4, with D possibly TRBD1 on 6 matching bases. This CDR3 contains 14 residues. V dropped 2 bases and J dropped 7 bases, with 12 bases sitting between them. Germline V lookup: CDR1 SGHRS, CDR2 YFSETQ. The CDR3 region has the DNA TGCGCCAGCAGCTTCCGGGACATGGGTGAAAAACTGTTTTTT. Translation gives CASSFRDMGEKLFF. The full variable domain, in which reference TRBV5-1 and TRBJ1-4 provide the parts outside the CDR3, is KAGVTQTPRYLIKTRGQQVTLSCSPISGHRSVSWYQQTPGQGLQFLFEYFSETQRNKGNFPGRFSGRQFSNSRSEMNVSTLELGDSALYLCASSFRDMGEKLFFGSGTQLSVL.

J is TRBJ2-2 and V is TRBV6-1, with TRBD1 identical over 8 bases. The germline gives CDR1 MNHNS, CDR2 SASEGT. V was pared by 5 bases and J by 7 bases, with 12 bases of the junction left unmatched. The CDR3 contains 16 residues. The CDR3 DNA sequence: TGTGCCAGCAGTATAGAGCTTGGACAGGGTGGCGGGGAGCTGTTTTTT. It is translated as CASSIELGQGGGELFF.

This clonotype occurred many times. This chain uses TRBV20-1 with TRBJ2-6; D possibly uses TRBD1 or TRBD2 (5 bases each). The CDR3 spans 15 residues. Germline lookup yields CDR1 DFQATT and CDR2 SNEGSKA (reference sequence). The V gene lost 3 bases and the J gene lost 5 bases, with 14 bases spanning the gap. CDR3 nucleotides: TGCAGTGCTAGTCGGGGCCCCAGCTGGGCCAACGTCCTGACTTTC. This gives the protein CSASRGPSWANVLTF.

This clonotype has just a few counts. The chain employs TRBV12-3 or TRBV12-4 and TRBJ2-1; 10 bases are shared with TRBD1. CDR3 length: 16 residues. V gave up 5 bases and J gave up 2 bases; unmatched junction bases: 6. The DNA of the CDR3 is TGTGCCAGCAGTCGGACAGGGGGATACGCCTACAATGAGCAGTTCTTC. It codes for CASSRTGGYAYNEQFF.

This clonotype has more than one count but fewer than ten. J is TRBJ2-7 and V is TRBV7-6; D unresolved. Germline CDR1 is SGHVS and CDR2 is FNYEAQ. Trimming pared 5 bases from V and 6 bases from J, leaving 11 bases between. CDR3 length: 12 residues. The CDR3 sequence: CASSPTVGEQYF. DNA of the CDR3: TGTGCCAGCAGCCCAACGGTTGGCGAGCAGTACTTC.

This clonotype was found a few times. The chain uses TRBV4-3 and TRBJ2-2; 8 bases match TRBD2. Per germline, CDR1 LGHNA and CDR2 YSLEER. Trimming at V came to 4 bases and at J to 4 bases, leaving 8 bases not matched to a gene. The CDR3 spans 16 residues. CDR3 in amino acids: CASSPGPRGATGELFF. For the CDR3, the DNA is TGCGCCAGCAGCCCAGGACCGCGGGGGGCCACCGGGGAGCTGTTTTTT.

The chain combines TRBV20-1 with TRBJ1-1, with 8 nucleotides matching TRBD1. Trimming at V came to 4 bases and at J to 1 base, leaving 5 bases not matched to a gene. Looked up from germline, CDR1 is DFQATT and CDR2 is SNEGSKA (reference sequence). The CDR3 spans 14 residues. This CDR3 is CSAKQGAPNTEAFF. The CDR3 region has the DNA TGCAGTGCTAAGCAGGGGGCGCCGAACACTGAAGCTTTCTTT.

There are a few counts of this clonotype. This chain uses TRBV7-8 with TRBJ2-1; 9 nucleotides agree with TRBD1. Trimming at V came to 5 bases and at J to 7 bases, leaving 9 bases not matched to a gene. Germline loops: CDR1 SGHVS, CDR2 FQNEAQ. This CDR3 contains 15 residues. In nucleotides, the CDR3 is TGTGCCAGCAGCCACGCCGGGACAGGGTATAATGAGCAGTTCTTC. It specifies CASSHAGTGYNEQFF.

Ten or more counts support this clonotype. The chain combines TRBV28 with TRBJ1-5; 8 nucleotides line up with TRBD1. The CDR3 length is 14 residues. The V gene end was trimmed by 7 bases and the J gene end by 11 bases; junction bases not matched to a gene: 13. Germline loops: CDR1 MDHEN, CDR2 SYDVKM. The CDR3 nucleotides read TGTGCCAGCAAGACAGGGGACCCTCCTTGGTCCCAGCATTTT. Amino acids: CASKTGDPPWSQHF.